Listed below are T cell receptor beta chains from one sample, sequenced in a study of PD-L1 blockade in urothelial cancer. Clones were sequenced by immunoSEQ multiplex PCR, and TCRdb holds only the in-frame ones, with some missing. Of around 100,000 clones in the sample, around 86% are singletons; the top ten hold roughly 2%. The source material was PBMCs, sampled around atezolizumab (anti-PD-L1) treatment. The receptors stem from a man between 60 and 75 years old with urothelial cancer. Both conserved end residues are trimmed from each CDR3.

V gene,CDR3 protein
TRBV6-1,ASSDQDRANQPQH
TRBV28,ASQVRVEYGYT
TRBV7-6,ASSLTGQGASEQY
TRBV25-1,ASSESRQKNIQY
TRBV6-1,ASLRDTNQPQH
TRBV5-1,ASSPRPIYGYT
TRBV7-2,ASSLGGGWEQY
TRBV21-1,ASRVQGNTIY
TRBV29-1,SVGLAGGRKNIQY
TRBV5-1,ASSLLAARGNQPQH
TRBV27,ASSLAYSDTEAF
TRBV7-2,ASRADLHDEQY
TRBV4-2,ASSGGGTDTQY
TRBV7-2,ASSSGRGLHQY
TRBV6-1,ASDRDSDEQY
TRBV28,ASSLVSAGPSYEQY
TRBV10-3,AISEQSSYNSPLH
TRBV9,ASSPTSGRVHEQF
TRBV9,ASSVGLAGGLSTDTQY
TRBV7-2,ASSLVGGNYGYT
TRBV2,ASSEGSLLAYNSPLH
TRBV7-2,ASSLWWLAGGSSYNEQF
TRBV5-6,ASSFRDTEAF
TRBV28,ASSLSATGGADTQY
TRBV7-9,ASTPPRSWEQY
TRBV5-4,ASSLLGHQNTEAF
TRBV4-1,ASSQEAGVGYT
TRBV29-1,SVEDRVGGKYNEQF
TRBV4-1,ASSQTGIGGEQF
TRBV30,AWSKLARGGGTDTQY
TRBV5-1,ASSSTGQAYEQY
TRBV28,ASTQGGQAGLSTGELF
TRBV2,ASGVNTEAF
TRBV11-3,ASSWAAGGLGDTQY
TRBV5-1,ASRTPSGTEETQY
TRBV6-1,ASSAGDRVIEEQY
TRBV27,ASSPDSGDTQY